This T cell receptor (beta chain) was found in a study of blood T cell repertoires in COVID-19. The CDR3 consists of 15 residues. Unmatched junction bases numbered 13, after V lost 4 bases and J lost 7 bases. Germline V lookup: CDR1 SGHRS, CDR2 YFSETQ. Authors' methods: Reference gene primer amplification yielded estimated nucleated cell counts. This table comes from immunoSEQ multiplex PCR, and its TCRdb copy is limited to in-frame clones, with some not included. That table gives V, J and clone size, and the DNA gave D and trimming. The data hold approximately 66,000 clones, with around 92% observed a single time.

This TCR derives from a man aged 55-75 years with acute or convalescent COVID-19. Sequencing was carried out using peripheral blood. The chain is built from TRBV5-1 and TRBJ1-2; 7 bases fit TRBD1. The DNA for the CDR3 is TGCGCCAGCAGCCCCGGTGACAGGGAAGAATTTGGCTACACCTTC. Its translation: CASSPGDREEFGYTF.